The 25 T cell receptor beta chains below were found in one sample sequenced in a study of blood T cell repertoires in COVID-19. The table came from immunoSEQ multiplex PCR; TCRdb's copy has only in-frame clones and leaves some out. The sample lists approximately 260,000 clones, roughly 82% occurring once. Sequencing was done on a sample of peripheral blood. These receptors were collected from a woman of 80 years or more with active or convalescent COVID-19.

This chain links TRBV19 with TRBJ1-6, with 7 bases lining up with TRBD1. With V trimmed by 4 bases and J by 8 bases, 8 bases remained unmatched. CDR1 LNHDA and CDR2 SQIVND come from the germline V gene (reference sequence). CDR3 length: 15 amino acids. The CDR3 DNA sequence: TGTGCCAGTAGTAGGGGGACAGATCTAGATTCACCCCTCCACTTT. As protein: CASSRGTDLDSPLHF.

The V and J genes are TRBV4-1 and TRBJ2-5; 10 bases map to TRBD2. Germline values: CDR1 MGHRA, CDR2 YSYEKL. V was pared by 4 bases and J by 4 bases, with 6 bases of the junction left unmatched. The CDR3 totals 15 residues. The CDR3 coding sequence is TGCGCCAGCAGCCCTCCGGGACTAGCGTCAGAGACCCAGTACTTC. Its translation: CASSPPGLASETQYF.

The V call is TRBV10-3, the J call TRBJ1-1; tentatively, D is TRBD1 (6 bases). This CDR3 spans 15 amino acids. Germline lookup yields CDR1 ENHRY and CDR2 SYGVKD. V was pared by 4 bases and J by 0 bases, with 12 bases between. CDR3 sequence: CAISVGGAVNTEAFF. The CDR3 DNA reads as TGTGCCATCAGTGTCGGGGGGGCGGTGAACACTGAAGCTTTCTTT.

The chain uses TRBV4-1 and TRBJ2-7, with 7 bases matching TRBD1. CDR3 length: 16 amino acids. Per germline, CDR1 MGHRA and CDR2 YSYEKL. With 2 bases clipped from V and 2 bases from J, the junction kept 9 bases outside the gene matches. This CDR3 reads CASSQMPGQTAYEQYF. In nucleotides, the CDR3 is TGCGCCAGCAGCCAAATGCCGGGACAGACGGCCTACGAGCAGTACTTC.

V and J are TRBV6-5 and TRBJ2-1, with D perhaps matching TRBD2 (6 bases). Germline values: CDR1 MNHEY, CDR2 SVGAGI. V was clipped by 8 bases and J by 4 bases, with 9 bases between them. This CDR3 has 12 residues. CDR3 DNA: TGTGCCAGCTGGGACTTTTACAATGAGCAGTTCTTC. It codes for CASWDFYNEQFF.

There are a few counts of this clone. CDR3 sequence: CASRLTGGLNEKLFF. Written as DNA, the CDR3 is TGTGCCAGTAGGTTAACAGGGGGACTTAATGAAAAACTGTTTTTT. V and J are TRBV19 and TRBJ1-4; 8 nucleotides agree with TRBD1. The V and J ends lost 6 bases and 4 bases, in that order; junction bases with no gene match: 7. The CDR3 consists of 15 residues. The germline CDR1 and CDR2 sequences are LNHDA and SQIVND (reference sequence).

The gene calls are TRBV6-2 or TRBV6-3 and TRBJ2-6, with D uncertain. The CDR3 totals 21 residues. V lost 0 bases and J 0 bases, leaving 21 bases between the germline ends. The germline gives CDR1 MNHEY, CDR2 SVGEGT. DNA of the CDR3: TGTGCCAGCAGTTACTCCCCTTACATCATGAACAGCAACTCTGGGGCCAACGTCCTGACTTTC. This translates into CASSYSPYIMNSNSGANVLTF.

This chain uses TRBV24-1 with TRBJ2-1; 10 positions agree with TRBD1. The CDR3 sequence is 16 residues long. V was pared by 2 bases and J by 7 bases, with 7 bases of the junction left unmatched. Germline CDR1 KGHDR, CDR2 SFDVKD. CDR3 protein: CATSDSPGQGTNEQFF. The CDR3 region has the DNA TGTGCCACCAGTGATTCGCCGGGACAGGGGACAAATGAGCAGTTCTTC.

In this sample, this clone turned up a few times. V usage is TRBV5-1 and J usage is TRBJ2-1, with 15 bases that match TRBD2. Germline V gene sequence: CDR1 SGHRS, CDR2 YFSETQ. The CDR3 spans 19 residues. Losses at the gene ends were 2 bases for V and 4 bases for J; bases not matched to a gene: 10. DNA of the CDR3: TGCGCCAGCAGCTTTCTTGGGACTAGCGGGAGGATAAGATACAATGAGCAGTTCTTC. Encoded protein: CASSFLGTSGRIRYNEQFF.

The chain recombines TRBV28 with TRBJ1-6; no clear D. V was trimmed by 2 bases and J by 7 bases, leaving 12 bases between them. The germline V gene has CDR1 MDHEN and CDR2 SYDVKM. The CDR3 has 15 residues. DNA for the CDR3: TGTGCCAGCAGTTTAGCGGGCCTGGACAATTCACCCCTCCACTTT. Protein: CASSLAGLDNSPLHF.

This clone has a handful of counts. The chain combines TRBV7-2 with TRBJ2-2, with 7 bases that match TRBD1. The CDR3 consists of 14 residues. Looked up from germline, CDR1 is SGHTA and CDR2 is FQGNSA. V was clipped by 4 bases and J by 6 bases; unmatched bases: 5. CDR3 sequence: CASSSRQGSGELFF. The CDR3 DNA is TGTGCCAGCAGCTCAAGACAGGGTTCCGGGGAGCTGTTTTTT.

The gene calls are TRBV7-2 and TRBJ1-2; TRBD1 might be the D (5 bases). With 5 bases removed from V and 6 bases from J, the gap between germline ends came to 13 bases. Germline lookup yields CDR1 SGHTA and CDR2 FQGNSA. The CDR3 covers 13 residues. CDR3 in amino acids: CASSDGSGDGYTF. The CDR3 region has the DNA TGTGCCAGCAGCGACGGGTCGGGGGATGGCTACACCTTC. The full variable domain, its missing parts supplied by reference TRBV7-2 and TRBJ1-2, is GAGVSQSPSNKVTEKGKDVELRCDPISGHTALYWYRQSLGQGLEFLIYFQGNSAPDKSGLPSDRFSAERTGGSVSTLTIQRTQQEDSAVYLCASSDGSGDGYTFGSGTRLTVV.

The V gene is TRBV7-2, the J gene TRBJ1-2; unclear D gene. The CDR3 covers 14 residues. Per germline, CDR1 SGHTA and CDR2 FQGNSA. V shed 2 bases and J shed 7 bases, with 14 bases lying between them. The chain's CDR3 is CASSLSVPVPGYTF. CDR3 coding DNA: TGTGCCAGCAGCTTATCGGTCCCGGTACCTGGCTACACCTTC.

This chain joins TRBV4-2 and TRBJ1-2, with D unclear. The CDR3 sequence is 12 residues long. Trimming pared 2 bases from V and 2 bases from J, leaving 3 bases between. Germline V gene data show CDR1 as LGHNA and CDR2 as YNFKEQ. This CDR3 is CASSQSNYGYTF. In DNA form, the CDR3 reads TGTGCCAGCAGCCAATCGAACTATGGCTACACCTTC.

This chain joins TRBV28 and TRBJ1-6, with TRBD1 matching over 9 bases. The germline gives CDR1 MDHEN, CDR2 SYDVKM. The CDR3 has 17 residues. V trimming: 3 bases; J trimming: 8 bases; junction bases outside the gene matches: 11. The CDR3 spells CASSFFAGTGRDSPLHF. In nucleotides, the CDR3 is TGTGCCAGCAGTTTCTTCGCAGGGACAGGGCGAGATTCACCCCTCCACTTT.

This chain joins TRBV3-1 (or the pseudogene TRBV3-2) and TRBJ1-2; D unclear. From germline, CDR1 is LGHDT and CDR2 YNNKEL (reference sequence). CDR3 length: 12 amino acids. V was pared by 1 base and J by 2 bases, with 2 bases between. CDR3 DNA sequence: TGTGCCAGCAGCCAAGCGAACTATGGCTACACCTTC. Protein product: CASSQANYGYTF.

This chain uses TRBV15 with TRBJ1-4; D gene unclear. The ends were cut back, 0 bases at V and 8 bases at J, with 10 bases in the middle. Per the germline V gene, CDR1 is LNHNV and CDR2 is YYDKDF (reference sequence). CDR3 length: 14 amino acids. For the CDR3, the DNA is TGTGCCACCAGCAGAGATCGGAGAGTAGAAAAACTGTTTTTT. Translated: CATSRDRRVEKLFF.

This chain's CDR3 is CASSQTPWSNTEAFF. CDR3 nucleotide sequence: TGTGCCAGCAGCCAAACTCCATGGTCGAACACTGAAGCTTTCTTT. The chain has TRBV6-5 and TRBJ1-1, with unresolved D. Germline V gene lookup returns CDR1 MNHEY and CDR2 SVGAGI. The CDR3 length is 15 residues. Trimming took 6 bases from V and 1 from J, leaving 15 bases between them.

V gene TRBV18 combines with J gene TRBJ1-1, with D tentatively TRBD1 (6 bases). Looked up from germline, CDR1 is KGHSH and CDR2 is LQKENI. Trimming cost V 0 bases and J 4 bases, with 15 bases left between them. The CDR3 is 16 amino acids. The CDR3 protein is CASSPPQGSGGTEAFF. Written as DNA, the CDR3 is TGTGCCAGCTCACCACCTCAGGGGTCGGGGGGCACTGAAGCTTTCTTT.

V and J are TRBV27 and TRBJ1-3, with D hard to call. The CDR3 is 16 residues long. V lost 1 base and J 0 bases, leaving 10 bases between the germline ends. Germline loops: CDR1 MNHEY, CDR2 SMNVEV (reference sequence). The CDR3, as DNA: TGTGCCAGCAGTTTATTCCACAGTTCCTCTGGAAACACCATATATTTT. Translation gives CASSLFHSSSGNTIYF.

The CDR3: CASSQDLGAVFNEQFF. CDR3 in DNA: TGTGCCAGCAGCCAAGATTTAGGGGCGGTTTTCAATGAGCAGTTCTTC. This chain uses TRBV14 with TRBJ2-1, with D tentatively TRBD1 (5 bases). Germline V CDR1 and CDR2: SGHDN, FVKESK. Trimming shortened V by 0 bases and J by 6 bases, and 15 bases separated the two germline ends. The CDR3 extends over 16 amino acids.

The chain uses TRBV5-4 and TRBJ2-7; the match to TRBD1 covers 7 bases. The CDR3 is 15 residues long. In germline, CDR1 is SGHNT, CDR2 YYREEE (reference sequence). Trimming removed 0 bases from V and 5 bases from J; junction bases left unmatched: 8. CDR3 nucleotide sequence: TGTGCCAGCAGCTTGGACGGACCAAGGGGGCACGAGCAGTACTTC. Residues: CASSLDGPRGHEQYF. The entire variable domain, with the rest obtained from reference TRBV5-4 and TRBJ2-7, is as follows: ETGVTQSPTHLIKTRGQQVTLRCSSQSGHNTVSWYQQALGQGPQFIFQYYREEENGRGNFPPRFSGLQFPNYSSELNVNALELDDSALYLCASSLDGPRGHEQYFGPGTRLTVT.

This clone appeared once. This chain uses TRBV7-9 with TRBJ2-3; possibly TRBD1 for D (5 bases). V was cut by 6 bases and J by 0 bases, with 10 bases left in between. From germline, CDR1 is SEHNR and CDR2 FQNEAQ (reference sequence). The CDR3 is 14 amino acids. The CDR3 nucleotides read TGTGCCAGCAGACAACAGGTTAGCACAGATACGCAGTATTTT. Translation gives CASRQQVSTDTQYF.

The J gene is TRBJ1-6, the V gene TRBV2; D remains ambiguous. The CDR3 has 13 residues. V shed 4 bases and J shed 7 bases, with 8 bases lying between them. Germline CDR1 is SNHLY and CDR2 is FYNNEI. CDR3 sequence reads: CASSGQANSPLHF. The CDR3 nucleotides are TGTGCCAGCAGTGGGCAGGCAAATTCACCCCTCCACTTT.

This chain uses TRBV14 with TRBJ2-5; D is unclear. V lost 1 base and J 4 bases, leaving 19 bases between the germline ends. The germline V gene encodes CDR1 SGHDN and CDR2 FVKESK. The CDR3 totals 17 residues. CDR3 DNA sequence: TGTGCCAGCAGCCAAGGCGAGAGCGCCGTTAAATTAGAGACCCAGTACTTC. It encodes CASSQGESAVKLETQYF.